The rows below give T cell receptor beta chains drawn from one sample of a study of blood T cell repertoires in COVID-19. The repertoire was sequenced with immunoSEQ multiplex PCR; TCRdb's copy has only in-frame clones and lacks some. Of under 250,000 clones listed, under 90% are singletons. Sequencing was performed on PBMCs or T cells enriched from blood (not recorded which). These receptors were taken from a woman aged 40 to 55 who had been exposed to COVID-19. Both conserved end residues are part of each CDR3. A D gene is named only where the DNA matches it firmly. For some rows the clone size is stated as once, few or many, or as a class when expanded; others skip it.

clone_size: few; j_call: TRBJ2-3; d_call: TRBD1; v_call: TRBV7-2; cdr3_nt: TGTGCCAGCAGCTTTCTGGGACAGGGGGCATCAGATACGCAGTATTTT; cdr3_aa: CASSFLGQGASDTQYF
clone_size: once; j_call: TRBJ1-1; d_call: TRBD1; v_call: TRBV4-1; cdr3_nt: TGCGCCAGCAGCCAAGTTTATCCGACAGGGGTGAACACTGAAGCTTTCTTT; cdr3_aa: CASSQVYPTGVNTEAFF
clone_size: .; j_call: TRBJ1-4; d_call: .; v_call: TRBV4-1; cdr3_nt: TGCGCCAGCAGCCAAGAAGTCCGGACAGACGAAAAACTGTTTTTT; cdr3_aa: CASSQEVRTDEKLFF
clone_size: once; j_call: TRBJ1-1; d_call: TRBD1; v_call: TRBV2; cdr3_nt: TGTGCCAGCAGTGGGACAGGGAACCGTGGGACTGAAGCTTTCTTT; cdr3_aa: CASSGTGNRGTEAFF
clone_size: once; j_call: TRBJ1-4; d_call: .; v_call: TRBV28; cdr3_nt: TGTGCCAGCAGTACCCCCCGAGACAGGTCCGACAAACTGTTTTTT; cdr3_aa: CASSTPRDRSDKLFF
clone_size: .; j_call: TRBJ1-1; d_call: TRBD1; v_call: TRBV5-1; cdr3_nt: TGCGCCAGCCAGAGGACAGGGGGCGCGTTAGCCATGAACACTGAAGCTTTCTTT; cdr3_aa: CASQRTGGALAMNTEAFF
clone_size: .; j_call: TRBJ2-3; d_call: TRBD2; v_call: TRBV4-3; cdr3_nt: TGCGCCAGCAGCCAAGATATCGCCTTAAGCGGGGGGGGCACAGATACGCAGTATTTT; cdr3_aa: CASSQDIALSGGGTDTQYF
clone_size: .; j_call: TRBJ1-5; d_call: TRBD1; v_call: TRBV5-6; cdr3_nt: TGTGCCAGCAGCTTGGGTGGGACAGGGGGCTTGAGCAATCAGCCCCAGCATTTT; cdr3_aa: CASSLGGTGGLSNQPQHF
clone_size: .; j_call: TRBJ1-1; d_call: .; v_call: TRBV5-1; cdr3_nt: TGCGCCAGCAGCTTGGTCCTAGGGGGAGGGACTGAAGCTTTCTTT; cdr3_aa: CASSLVLGGGTEAFF
clone_size: .; j_call: TRBJ2-7; d_call: .; v_call: TRBV28; cdr3_nt: TGTGCCAGCATTACACAGAAGGGGGAAACCTACGAGCAGTACTTC; cdr3_aa: CASITQKGETYEQYF
clone_size: few; j_call: TRBJ1-2; d_call: .; v_call: TRBV14; cdr3_nt: TGTGCCAGCAGCCAAGATGGGTATAGCGCAGGCAACTATGGCTACACCTTC; cdr3_aa: CASSQDGYSAGNYGYTF
clone_size: .; j_call: TRBJ2-1; d_call: TRBD2; v_call: TRBV7-9; cdr3_nt: TGTGCCAGCGCGGGTAGCGGGGGTACGGGGGGTGAGCAGTTCTTC; cdr3_aa: CASAGSGGTGGEQFF
clone_size: .; j_call: TRBJ1-1; d_call: .; v_call: TRBV29-1; cdr3_nt: TGCAGCGTTGATGGCAGTACGAACACTGAAGCTTTCTTT; cdr3_aa: CSVDGSTNTEAFF
clone_size: .; j_call: TRBJ2-1; d_call: TRBD2; v_call: TRBV7-2; cdr3_nt: TGTGCCAGCAGCTTAGCGACCGGGACTAGCGGAAAGTACAATGAGCAGTTCTTC; cdr3_aa: CASSLATGTSGKYNEQFF
clone_size: .; j_call: TRBJ1-2; d_call: .; v_call: TRBV3-1/TRBV3-2; cdr3_nt: TGTGCCAGCAGCCAGTCCTCCTATGGCTACACCTTC; cdr3_aa: CASSQSSYGYTF
clone_size: .; j_call: TRBJ2-1; d_call: .; v_call: TRBV7-6; cdr3_nt: TGTGCCAGCAGCTTAGCTACACAGACCTACAATGAGCAGTTCTTC; cdr3_aa: CASSLATQTYNEQFF
clone_size: .; j_call: TRBJ2-2; d_call: .; v_call: TRBV9; cdr3_nt: TGTGCCAGCAGCGTAGATAGCGCCGTAACCGGGGAGCTGTTTTTT; cdr3_aa: CASSVDSAVTGELFF
clone_size: .; j_call: TRBJ2-7; d_call: TRBD2; v_call: TRBV7-9; cdr3_nt: TGTGCCAGCAGCTCCTACGGGGGGGACCTCTACGAGCAGTACTTC; cdr3_aa: CASSSYGGDLYEQYF
clone_size: .; j_call: TRBJ2-5; d_call: .; v_call: TRBV20-1; cdr3_nt: TGCAGTGCTAGTGAGGCTAGCAGCCACCAAGAGACCCAGTACTTC; cdr3_aa: CSASEASSHQETQYF
clone_size: .; j_call: TRBJ2-7; d_call: TRBD1; v_call: TRBV3-1/TRBV3-2; cdr3_nt: TGTGCCAGCAGTCCCGTGGACAGGGTCCCCCGCGAGCAGTACTTC; cdr3_aa: CASSPVDRVPREQYF
clone_size: once; j_call: TRBJ2-5; d_call: .; v_call: TRBV9; cdr3_nt: TGTGCCAGCTCCCAAGGCGGGACCCAAGAGACCCAGTACTTC; cdr3_aa: CASSQGGTQETQYF
clone_size: .; j_call: TRBJ1-2; d_call: .; v_call: TRBV12-3/TRBV12-4; cdr3_nt: TGTGCCAGCAGTAGGAGTAACTATGGCTACACCTTC; cdr3_aa: CASSRSNYGYTF
clone_size: few; j_call: TRBJ2-7; d_call: TRBD1; v_call: TRBV7-3; cdr3_nt: TGTGCCAGCAGCCCGAGGACAGGGTATTCCTACGAGCAGTACTTC; cdr3_aa: CASSPRTGYSYEQYF
clone_size: .; j_call: TRBJ2-5; d_call: TRBD1; v_call: TRBV3-1/TRBV3-2; cdr3_nt: TGTGCCAGCAGCCAAGAGGGACAGGGGGTTGAGACCCAGTACTTC; cdr3_aa: CASSQEGQGVETQYF
clone_size: .; j_call: TRBJ2-2; d_call: TRBD2; v_call: TRBV2; cdr3_nt: TGTGCCAGCAACGGACTAGCGGGGGGTGAGACCGGGGAGCTGTTTTTT; cdr3_aa: CASNGLAGGETGELFF
clone_size: many; j_call: TRBJ2-3; d_call: .; v_call: TRBV7-2; cdr3_nt: TGTGCCAGCAGCCCGCAGGGGATCAGCACAGATACGCAGTATTTT; cdr3_aa: CASSPQGISTDTQYF
clone_size: .; j_call: TRBJ1-3; d_call: TRBD1; v_call: TRBV28; cdr3_nt: TGTGCCAGCAGTTTAAGGGACAGGGGTGGAAACACCATATATTTT; cdr3_aa: CASSLRDRGGNTIYF
clone_size: .; j_call: TRBJ2-3; d_call: TRBD2; v_call: TRBV3-1/TRBV3-2; cdr3_nt: TGTGCCAGCAGCCGAACACCTAAAGCGGGGAGCACAGATACGCAGTATTTT; cdr3_aa: CASSRTPKAGSTDTQYF
clone_size: .; j_call: TRBJ1-2; d_call: .; v_call: TRBV4-2; cdr3_nt: TGTGCCAGCAGCCAAGAGTTAGGGGGGGCAACAGGTGGCTACACCTTC; cdr3_aa: CASSQELGGATGGYTF
clone_size: .; j_call: TRBJ2-3; d_call: .; v_call: TRBV5-1; cdr3_nt: TGCGCCAGCACCCAATCTCAGATAGATACGCAGTATTTT; cdr3_aa: CASTQSQIDTQYF
clone_size: .; j_call: TRBJ1-1; d_call: .; v_call: TRBV4-1; cdr3_nt: TGCGCCAGCAGCCAATCGTCGGACACTGAAGCTTTCTTT; cdr3_aa: CASSQSSDTEAFF